The sequence of this TCR beta chain was determined in a study of tumor and adjacent non-tumor tissue in lung cancer. RNA was extracted from bulk tissue without any cell sorting. Distant lung tissue was collected more than 3 cm away from the tumor edge. Germline V gives CDR1 KGHDR, CDR2 SFDVKD. V was cut by 2 bases and J by 4 bases, with 16 bases left in between. This CDR3 region has 16 residues. This clonotype was observed a single time. Three rounds of nested PCR, following a modified ARM-PCR protocol, produced the TCRbeta library. TCRdb re-called the multiplex PCR reads through MiXCR, storing one row per CDR3 protein. Of nearly 50,000 distinct CDR3 sequences in the sample, roughly 60% were seen once.

The sample consisted of distant non-tumor lung tissue. The source is a woman in her 70s with non-small cell lung cancer. The rearrangement links TRBV24-1 to TRBJ2-5; D possibly corresponds to TRBD2 (6 bases). The CDR3 loop reads CATSDYCSGALETQYF. The CDR3 nucleotides read TGTGCCACCAGTGATTATTGTAGCGGAGCACTAGAGACCCAGTACTTC.